This note documents a single TCR beta chain sequence. This entry belongs to a study of T cell changes during pregnancy in multiple sclerosis. Sequencing was performed with immunoSEQ multiplex PCR; in TCRdb, only in-frame clones are kept and a portion is missing. The sample has some 52,000 clones; around 94% are singletons. This material consisted of CD4+ T cells from peripheral blood mononuclear cells, taken in the third trimester of pregnancy. The origin of this receptor is a female donor with multiple sclerosis, enrolled in a pregnancy study.

The DNA of the CDR3 is TGCGCCAGCAGCCAAGGAGCTCTAGCGGTGGTGGATACGCAGTATTTT. Translated: CASSQGALAVVDTQYF. This sequence joins TRBV4-1 and TRBJ2-3; 7 nucleotides line up with TRBD2. CDR3 size: 16 residues. With V trimmed by 1 base and J by 6 bases, 10 bases remained unmatched. Per germline, CDR1 MGHRA and CDR2 YSYEKL.